This TCR beta chain is drawn from a study of T cells after yellow fever vaccination. On the study more broadly: With SMART-Seq v4 Ultra Low Input, the fractions containing low cell numbers were prepared. Study-wide findings and caveats: Compared with primary, the secondary response was weaker and peaked at day 5, not 15.

This clonotype was observed many times. Its antigen is as yet unknown. TCRdb itself ran the 5' RACE reads through MiXCR, one entry per CDR3 protein. In the table there are about 260,000 distinct CDR3 sequences, about 5.2% of which are singletons. CDR1 SGHAT and CDR2 FQNNGV come from the germline V gene. The V end was cut by 3 bases, the J end by 5 bases, with 13 bases between. The CDR3 is 14 residues long. The sequence derives from a man in his late teens or twenties who received the YFV17D yellow fever vaccine. The input for sequencing was CD4+ T cells sorted from PBMCs, taken on the day of the yellow fever booster vaccination. The rearrangement joins TRBV11-2 to TRBJ1-1, with D possibly TRBD1 on 5 matching bases. CDR3 DNA: TGTGCCAGCAGCTTCCGGCCGGGGGGAACTGAAGCTTTCTTT. Its protein product is CASSFRPGGTEAFF.